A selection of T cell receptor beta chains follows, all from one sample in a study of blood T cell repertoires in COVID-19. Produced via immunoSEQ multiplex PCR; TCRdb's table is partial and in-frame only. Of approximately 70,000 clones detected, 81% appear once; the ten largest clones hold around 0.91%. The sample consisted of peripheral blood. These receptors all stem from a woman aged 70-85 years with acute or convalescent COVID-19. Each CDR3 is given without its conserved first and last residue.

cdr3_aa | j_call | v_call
AISDPTGGAGEQY | TRBJ2-7 | TRBV10-3
AWRDRELAYGYT | TRBJ1-2 | TRBV30
ASSSPHDREVRYGYT | TRBJ1-2 | TRBV13
AIQSGQATNEKLF | TRBJ1-4 | TRBV10-3
ASRRDREYEQY | TRBJ2-7 | TRBV5-1
ASSILWAQRGGTGELF | TRBJ2-2 | TRBV19
ASSIGAGPGNTIY | TRBJ1-3 | TRBV19
ASSPPGRSIYNEQF | TRBJ2-1 | TRBV2
ASSVGQGKGKTQY | TRBJ2-5 | TRBV5-4
AISLSGGAADTQY | TRBJ2-3 | TRBV10-3
SASTERAGKQY | TRBJ2-3 | TRBV20-1
ASSPRQETYEQY | TRBJ2-7 | TRBV7-2
ASSATQTSGIRETQY | TRBJ2-5 | TRBV9
ASSLLGQGADTQY | TRBJ2-3 | TRBV3-1/TRBV3-2
ASSLESGINTEAF | TRBJ1-1 | TRBV5-4
ASSTGQGMDEQY | TRBJ2-7 | TRBV7-9
ASRETGSDGYT | TRBJ1-2 | TRBV28
ASSFTENSPLH | TRBJ1-6 | TRBV27
ASSLLQGRRYEQY | TRBJ2-7 | TRBV3-1/TRBV3-2
ASSLSVGTGGASSGANVLT | TRBJ2-6 | TRBV7-6
ASSKTRGSGIGEQF | TRBJ2-1 | TRBV7-9
ASSKGGQGEEKLF | TRBJ1-4 | TRBV2
ASSLSAGETQY | TRBJ2-5 | TRBV7-9
ASSNINQPQH | TRBJ1-5 | TRBV6-2/TRBV6-3
ASSQDPPYSPLH | TRBJ1-6 | TRBV4-2
ASSEVLGAETQY | TRBJ2-5 | TRBV2
ATGYRADQETQY | TRBJ2-5 | TRBV19
ASRGGQGYQPQH | TRBJ1-5 | TRBV6-5
ASSQYSGSSYEQY | TRBJ2-7 | TRBV11-3
ASSLTGTGNTIY | TRBJ1-3 | TRBV6-6
ASSPLGGAGGVADTQY | TRBJ2-3 | TRBV19
ASSVGAMNTEAF | TRBJ1-1 | TRBV9
ASINGAEVAEAF | TRBJ1-1 | TRBV25-1
ASSLRLSGRMNEQF | TRBJ2-1 | TRBV5-1
ASSLGTSRDRVRRDTEAF | TRBJ1-1 | TRBV5-1
ASAGTVDEKLF | TRBJ1-4 | TRBV27
AWSVGRDTGNTIY | TRBJ1-3 | TRBV30
ASSKHDATGRAF | TRBJ1-1 | TRBV6-5
ASSLDRGNSEAF | TRBJ1-1 | TRBV18
AIGRVGSYEQY | TRBJ2-7 | TRBV10-3
ASSSRVDYEQY | TRBJ2-7 | TRBV6-6
ASSPRAGDYNEQF | TRBJ2-1 | TRBV11-3
ASSQGRTGFDGYT | TRBJ1-2 | TRBV3-1/TRBV3-2
ASSYSGQFGGYT | TRBJ1-2 | TRBV6-2/TRBV6-3
ASSPTGGRTF | TRBJ2-7 | TRBV28